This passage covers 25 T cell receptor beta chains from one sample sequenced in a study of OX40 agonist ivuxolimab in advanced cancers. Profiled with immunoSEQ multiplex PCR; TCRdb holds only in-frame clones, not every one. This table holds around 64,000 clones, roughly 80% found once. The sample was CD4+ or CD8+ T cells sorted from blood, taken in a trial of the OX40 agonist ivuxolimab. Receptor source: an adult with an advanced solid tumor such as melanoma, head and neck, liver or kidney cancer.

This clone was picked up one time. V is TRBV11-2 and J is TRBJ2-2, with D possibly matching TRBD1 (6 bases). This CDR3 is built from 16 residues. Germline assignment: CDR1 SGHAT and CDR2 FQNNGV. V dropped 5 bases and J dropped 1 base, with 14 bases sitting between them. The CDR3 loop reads CASSLEQGWNTGELFF. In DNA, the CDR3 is TGTGCCAGCAGCCTCGAACAGGGTTGGAACACCGGGGAGCTGTTTTTT.

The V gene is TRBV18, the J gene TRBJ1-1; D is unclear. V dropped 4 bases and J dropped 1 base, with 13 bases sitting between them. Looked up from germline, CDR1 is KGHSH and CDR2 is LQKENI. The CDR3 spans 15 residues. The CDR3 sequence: CASSRFREPNTEAFF. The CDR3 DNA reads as TGTGCCAGCTCACGGTTTAGGGAACCGAACACTGAAGCTTTCTTT.

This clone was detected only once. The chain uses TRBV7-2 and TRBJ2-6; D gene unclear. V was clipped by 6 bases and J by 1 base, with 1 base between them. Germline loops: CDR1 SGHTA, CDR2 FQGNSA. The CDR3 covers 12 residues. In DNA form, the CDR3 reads TGTGCCAGCAGATCTGGGGCCAACGTCCTGACTTTC. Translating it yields CASRSGANVLTF.

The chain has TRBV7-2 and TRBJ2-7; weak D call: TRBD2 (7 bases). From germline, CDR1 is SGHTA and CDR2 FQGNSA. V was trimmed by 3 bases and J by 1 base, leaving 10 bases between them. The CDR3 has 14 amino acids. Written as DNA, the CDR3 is TGTGCCAGCAGCTTTGGGGGGGCATCCTACGAGCAGTACTTC. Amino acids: CASSFGGASYEQYF.

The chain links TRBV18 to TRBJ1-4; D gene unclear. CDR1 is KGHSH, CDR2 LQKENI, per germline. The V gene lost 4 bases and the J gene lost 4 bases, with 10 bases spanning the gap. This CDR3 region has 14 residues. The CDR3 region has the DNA TGTGCCAGCTCACGCTGGGGTGGTAATGAAAAACTGTTTTTT. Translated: CASSRWGGNEKLFF.

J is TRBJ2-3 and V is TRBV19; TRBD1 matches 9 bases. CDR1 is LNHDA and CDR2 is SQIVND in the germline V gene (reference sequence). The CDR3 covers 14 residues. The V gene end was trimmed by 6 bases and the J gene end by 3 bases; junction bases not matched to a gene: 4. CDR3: CASSPGQGTDTQYF. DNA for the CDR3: TGTGCCAGTAGCCCGGGACAGGGAACAGATACGCAGTATTTT.

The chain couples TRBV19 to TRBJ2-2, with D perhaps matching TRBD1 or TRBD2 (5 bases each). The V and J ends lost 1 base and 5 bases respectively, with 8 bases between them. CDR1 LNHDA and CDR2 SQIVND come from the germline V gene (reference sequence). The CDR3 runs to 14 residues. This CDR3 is CASSIGGVTGELFF. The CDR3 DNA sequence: TGTGCCAGTAGTATAGGAGGGGTAACCGGGGAGCTGTTTTTT.

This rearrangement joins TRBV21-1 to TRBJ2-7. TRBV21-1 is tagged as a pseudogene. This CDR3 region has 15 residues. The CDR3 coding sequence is TGTGCCAGCAGCAAGATCCCGGGGGCCTTTTACGAGCAGTACTTC. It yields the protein CASSKIPGAFYEQYF.

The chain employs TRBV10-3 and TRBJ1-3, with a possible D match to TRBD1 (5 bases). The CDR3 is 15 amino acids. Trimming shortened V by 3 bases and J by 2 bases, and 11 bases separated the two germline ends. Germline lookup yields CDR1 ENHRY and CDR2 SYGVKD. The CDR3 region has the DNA TGTGCCATCAGTGACCTAGGGACGGCTGGAAACACCATATATTTT. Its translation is CAISDLGTAGNTIYF.

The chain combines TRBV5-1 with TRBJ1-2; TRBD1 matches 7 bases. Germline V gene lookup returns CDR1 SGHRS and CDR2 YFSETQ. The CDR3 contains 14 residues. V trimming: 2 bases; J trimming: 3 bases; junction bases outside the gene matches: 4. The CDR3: CASSFGRGDYGYTF. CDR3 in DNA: TGCGCCAGCAGCTTTGGCAGGGGGGACTATGGCTACACCTTC.

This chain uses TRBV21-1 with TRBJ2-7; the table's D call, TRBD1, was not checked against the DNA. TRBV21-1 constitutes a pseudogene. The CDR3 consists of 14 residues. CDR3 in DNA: TGTGCCAGCAGCAAGGACAGGCAAACCTACGAGCAGTACTTC. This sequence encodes CASSKDRQTYEQYF.

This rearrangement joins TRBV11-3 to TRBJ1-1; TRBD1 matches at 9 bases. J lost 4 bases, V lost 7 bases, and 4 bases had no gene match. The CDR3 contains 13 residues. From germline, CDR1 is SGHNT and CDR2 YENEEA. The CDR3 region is CASIRQGGTEAFF. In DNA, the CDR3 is TGTGCCAGCATACGACAGGGGGGCACTGAAGCTTTCTTT.

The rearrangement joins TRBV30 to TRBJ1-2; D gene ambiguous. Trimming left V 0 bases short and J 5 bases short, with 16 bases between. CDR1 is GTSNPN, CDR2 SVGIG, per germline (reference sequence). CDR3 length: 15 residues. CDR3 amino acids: CAWSVPWVPPYGYTF. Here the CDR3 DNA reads TGTGCCTGGAGTGTACCCTGGGTTCCTCCTTATGGCTACACCTTC.

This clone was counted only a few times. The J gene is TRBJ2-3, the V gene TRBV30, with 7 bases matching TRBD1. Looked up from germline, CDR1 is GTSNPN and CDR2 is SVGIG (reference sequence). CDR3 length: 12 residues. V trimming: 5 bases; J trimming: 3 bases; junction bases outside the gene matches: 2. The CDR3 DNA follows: TGTGCCTGGGACAGGGTTACAGATACGCAGTATTTT. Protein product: CAWDRVTDTQYF.

The CDR3 spells CSVHGQGNTEAFF. In nucleotides, the CDR3 is TGCAGCGTACACGGACAGGGGAACACTGAAGCTTTCTTT. The V call is TRBV29-1, the J call TRBJ1-1; TRBD1 matches at 8 bases. This CDR3 has 13 residues. Germline trimming cut 6 bases from V and 1 base from J; bases unmatched to any gene: 4. Germline CDR1 is SQVTM and CDR2 is ANQGSEA.

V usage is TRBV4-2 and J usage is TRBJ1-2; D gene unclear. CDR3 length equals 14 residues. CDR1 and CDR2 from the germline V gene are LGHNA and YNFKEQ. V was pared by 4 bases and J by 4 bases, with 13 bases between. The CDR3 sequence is CASSPSDAVYGYTF. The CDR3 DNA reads TGTGCCAGCAGCCCCTCCGATGCGGTCTATGGCTACACCTTC.

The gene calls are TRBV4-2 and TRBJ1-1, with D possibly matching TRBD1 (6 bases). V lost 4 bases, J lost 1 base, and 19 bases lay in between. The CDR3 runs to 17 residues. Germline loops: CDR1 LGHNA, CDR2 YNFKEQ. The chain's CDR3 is CASSRITGREANTEAFF. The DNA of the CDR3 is TGTGCCAGCAGCCGGATCACAGGGAGGGAGGCGAACACTGAAGCTTTCTTT.

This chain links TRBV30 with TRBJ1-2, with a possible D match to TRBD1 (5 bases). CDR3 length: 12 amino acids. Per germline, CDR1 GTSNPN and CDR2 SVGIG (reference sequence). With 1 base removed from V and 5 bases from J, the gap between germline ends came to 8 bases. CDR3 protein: CAWSAGAYGYTF. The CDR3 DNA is TGTGCCTGGAGTGCCGGGGCTTATGGCTACACCTTC.

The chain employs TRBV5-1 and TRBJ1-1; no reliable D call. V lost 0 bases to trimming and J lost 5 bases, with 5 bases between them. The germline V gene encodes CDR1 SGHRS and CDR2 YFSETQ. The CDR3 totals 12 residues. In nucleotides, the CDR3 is TGCGCCAGCAGCTTGGGCCGAACTGAAGCTTTCTTT. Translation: CASSLGRTEAFF.

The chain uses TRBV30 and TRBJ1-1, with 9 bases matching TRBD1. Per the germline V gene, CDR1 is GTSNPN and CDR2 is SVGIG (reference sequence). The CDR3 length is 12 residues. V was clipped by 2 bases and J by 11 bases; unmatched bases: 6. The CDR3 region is CAWSRDREEAFF. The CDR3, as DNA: TGTGCCTGGAGTCGGGACAGGGAGGAGGCTTTCTTT. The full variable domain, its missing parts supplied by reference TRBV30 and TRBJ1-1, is SQTIHQWPATLVQPVGSPLSLECTVEGTSNPNLYWYRQAAGRGLQLLFYSVGIGQISSEVPQNLSASRPQDRQFILSSKKLLLSDSGFYLCAWSRDREEAFFGQGTRLTVV.

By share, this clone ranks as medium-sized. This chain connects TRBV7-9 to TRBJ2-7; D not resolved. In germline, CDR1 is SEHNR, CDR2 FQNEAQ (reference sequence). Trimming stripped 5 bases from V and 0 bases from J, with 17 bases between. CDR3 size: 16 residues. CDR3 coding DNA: TGTGCCAGCAGCGGCGTGCGCCACCGGACCTCCTACGAGCAGTACTTC. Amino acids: CASSGVRHRTSYEQYF. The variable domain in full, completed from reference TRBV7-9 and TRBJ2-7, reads DTGVSQNPRHKITKRGQNVTFRCDPISEHNRLYWYRQTLGQGPEFLTYFQNEAQLEKSRLLSDRFSAERPKGSFSTLEIQRTEQGDSAMYLCASSGVRHRTSYEQYFGPGTRLTVT.

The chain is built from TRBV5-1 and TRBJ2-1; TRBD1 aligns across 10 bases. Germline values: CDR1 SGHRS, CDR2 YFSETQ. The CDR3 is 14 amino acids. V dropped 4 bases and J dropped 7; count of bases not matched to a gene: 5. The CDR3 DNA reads TGCGCCAGCAGCGGAGGACAGGGGGAGAATGAGCAGTTCTTC. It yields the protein CASSGGQGENEQFF.

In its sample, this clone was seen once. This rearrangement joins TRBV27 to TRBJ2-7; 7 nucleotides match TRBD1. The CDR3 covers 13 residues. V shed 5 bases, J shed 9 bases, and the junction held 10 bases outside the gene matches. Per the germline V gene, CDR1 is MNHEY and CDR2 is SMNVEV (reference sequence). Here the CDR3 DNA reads TGTGCCAGCAGTCCGACAGGGAACCTGGGGCAGTACTTC. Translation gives CASSPTGNLGQYF.

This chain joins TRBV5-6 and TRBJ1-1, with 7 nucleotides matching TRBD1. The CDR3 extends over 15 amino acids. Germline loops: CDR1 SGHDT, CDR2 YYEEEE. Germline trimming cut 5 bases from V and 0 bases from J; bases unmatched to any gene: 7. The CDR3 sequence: CASRGQSSMNTEAFF. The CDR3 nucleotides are TGTGCCAGCAGGGGACAGAGTTCCATGAACACTGAAGCTTTCTTT. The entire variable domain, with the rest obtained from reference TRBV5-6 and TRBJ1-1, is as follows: DAGVTQSPTHLIKTRGQQVTLRCSPKSGHDTVSWYQQALGQGPQFIFQYYEEEERQRGNFPDRFSGHQFPNYSSELNVNALLLGDSALYLCASRGQSSMNTEAFFGQGTRLTVV.

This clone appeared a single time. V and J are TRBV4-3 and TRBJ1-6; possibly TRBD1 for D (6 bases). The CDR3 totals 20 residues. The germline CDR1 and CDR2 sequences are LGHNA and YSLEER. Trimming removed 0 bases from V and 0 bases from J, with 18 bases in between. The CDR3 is CASSQESRSRGSSYNSPLHF. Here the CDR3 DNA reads TGCGCCAGCAGCCAAGAGAGTCGTTCCAGGGGAAGCTCCTATAATTCACCCCTCCACTTT.